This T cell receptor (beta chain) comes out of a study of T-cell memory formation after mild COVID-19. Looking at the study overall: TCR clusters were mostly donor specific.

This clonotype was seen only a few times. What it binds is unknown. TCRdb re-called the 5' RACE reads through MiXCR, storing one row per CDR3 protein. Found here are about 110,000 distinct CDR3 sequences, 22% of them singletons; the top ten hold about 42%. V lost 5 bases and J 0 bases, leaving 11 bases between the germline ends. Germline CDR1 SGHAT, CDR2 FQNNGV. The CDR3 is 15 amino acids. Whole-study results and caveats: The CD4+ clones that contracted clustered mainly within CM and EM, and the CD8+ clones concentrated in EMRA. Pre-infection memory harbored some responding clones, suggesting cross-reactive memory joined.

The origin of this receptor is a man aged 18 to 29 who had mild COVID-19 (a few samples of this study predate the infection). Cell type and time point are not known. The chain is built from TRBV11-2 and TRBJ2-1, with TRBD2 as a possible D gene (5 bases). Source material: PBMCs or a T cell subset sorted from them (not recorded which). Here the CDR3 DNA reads TGTGCCAGCAGCCGGGGAATCAGCTCCTACAATGAGCAGTTCTTC. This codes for CASSRGISSYNEQFF.